This passage covers 6 T cell receptor beta chains from one sample sequenced in a study of T cell responses to AZD1222 COVID-19 vaccine. Libraries were prepared by immunoSEQ multiplex PCR; TCRdb keeps only in-frame clonotypes and omits some of them. The data show approximately 140,000 clones, with roughly 90% seen just once and about 3.6% held by the top ten. The starting material was peripheral blood, obtained 28 days after the second AZD1222 dose. The receptors originated from an adult who received the AZD1222 COVID-19 vaccine.

The CDR3 nucleotides are TGTGCCAGCAGCTTGGAGGGGGCGCATGGCTATGGCTACACCTTC. Its translation is CASSLEGAHGYGYTF. The chain is built from TRBV5-8 and TRBJ1-2, with TRBD1 matching over 7 bases. Germline lookup yields CDR1 SGHTS and CDR2 YDEGEE. The CDR3 runs 15 residues. V shed 0 bases, J shed 4 bases, and the junction held 6 bases outside the gene matches.

The genes are TRBV6-5 and TRBJ1-5; tentatively, D is TRBD1 (6 bases). The CDR3 loop spans 16 amino acids. Germline loops: CDR1 MNHEY, CDR2 SVGAGI. The V gene lost 0 bases and the J gene lost 2 bases, with 11 bases spanning the gap. CDR3 protein: CASSYSYRVGNQPQHF. The CDR3 DNA is TGTGCCAGCAGTTACTCTTACAGGGTCGGCAATCAGCCCCAGCATTTT.

The rearrangement uses TRBV7-9 and TRBJ2-2, with 10 bases identical to TRBD2. The V segment lost 3 bases and the J segment 4 bases; nucleotides outside the gene matches: 8. Germline lookup yields CDR1 SEHNR and CDR2 FQNEAQ (reference sequence). The CDR3 loop spans 17 amino acids. CDR3 sequence: CASSFWGLARPTGELFF. The CDR3 nucleotides read TGTGCCAGCAGCTTCTGGGGACTAGCGCGCCCCACCGGGGAGCTGTTTTTT.

Worth noting for this clone: This CDR3 is missing its conserved last phenylalanine or tryptophan, likely due to a read error. Because the CDR3's place on the DNA is in doubt, the DNA is left out and the CDR3 is given as listed by TCRdb. The genes are TRBV21-1 and TRBJ2-7; whether TRBD2, the table's D call, matches the DNA was not checked. TRBV21-1 is deemed a pseudogene. The CDR3 comprises 13 residues, both ends counted. CDR3: CASSKYTGLAGGS.

The chain combines TRBV5-4 with TRBJ2-5, with 7 nucleotides matching TRBD1. The CDR3 runs to 13 residues. The germline gives CDR1 SGHNT, CDR2 YYREEE (reference sequence). Losses at the gene ends were 4 bases for V and 2 bases for J; bases not matched to a gene: 2. This CDR3 is CASSPGQQETQYF. Here the CDR3 DNA reads TGTGCCAGCAGCCCGGGACAGCAAGAGACCCAGTACTTC.

The chain joins TRBV10-2 to TRBJ2-7; the D gene is possibly TRBD2 (5 bases). CDR3 length equals 16 residues. The V and J ends lost 3 bases and 0 bases respectively, with 15 bases between them. Germline CDR1 WSHSY, CDR2 SAAADI. The CDR3 sequence: CASSEWGSESSYEQYF. The DNA of the CDR3 is TGCGCCAGCAGTGAATGGGGTAGCGAGAGCTCCTACGAGCAGTACTTC.